This entry concerns a single T cell receptor beta chain. The antigen is not known. TCRB transcripts that were expressed got sequenced, as all of the isolated RNA had been reverse transcribed. TCRdb's table, derived via immunoSEQ multiplex PCR, lists solely in-frame clones and lacks some. The table includes 500,000 to 800,000 clones, approximately 13% detected once. This record belongs to a study of beta chain features in type 1 diabetes. In the study overall: Taken together, all samples contributed some 100 million examined sorted cells. Study outcomes and limitations: Shortening that was moderate but significant affected the TCRB CDR3s of Type 1 diabetes patients in all four CD4+ subsets. Relative to healthy donors, patients appeared to have naive, central memory and Treg TCRB repertoires that were more similar.

The CDR3 spans 15 residues. The V gene lost 6 bases and the J gene lost 2 bases, with 19 bases spanning the gap. Germline V gives CDR1 SQVTM, CDR2 ANQGSEA. In all sorted populations, purity surpassed 98%. V and J are TRBV29-1 and TRBJ2-5; tentative D call: TRBD2 (5 bases). The specimen was naive CD4+ T cells from blood. This clonotype was obtained from a man in his thirties or forties with type 1 diabetes. CDR3 sequence (DNA): TGCAGCGTCGAGATCTTAGGACTCGTGCAAGAGACCCAGTACTTC. Translation gives CSVEILGLVQETQYF. The entire variable domain, with the rest obtained from reference TRBV29-1 and TRBJ2-5, is as follows: SAVISQKPSRDICQRGTSLTIQCQVDSQVTMMFWYRQQPGQSLTLIATANQGSEATYESGFVIDKFPISRPNLTFSTLTVSNMSPEDSSIYLCSVEILGLVQETQYFGPGTRLLVL.